This T cell receptor (beta chain) was sequenced during a study of control samples from healthy donors and cancer patients. The CDR3 has 13 amino acids. CDR1 and CDR2 (germline): LGHNA, YNFKEQ. V lost 7 bases to trimming and J lost 5 bases; unmatched junction nucleotides: 6. TCRdb's table, derived via immunoSEQ multiplex PCR, lists solely in-frame clones and lacks some. The sample yields about 80,000 clones, roughly 91% seen once. Sequencing input: blood. The receptor comes from a man aged 50-60 years in good health. The chain recombines TRBV4-2 with TRBJ2-5, with TRBD2 matching 8 bases. The CDR3 region is CASTFSGEETQYF. The CDR3 region has the DNA TGTGCCAGCACCTTTAGCGGGGAGGAGACCCAGTACTTC.